These 18 T cell receptor beta chains came from one sample sequenced in a study of shared clonotypes between healthy human individuals (dated by TCRdb to 2020 to 2021). For the CD8 naive samples, CD45RO-negative cells were positively selected for CCR7, yielding a CD45RA+CCR7+ population from which TemRA cells were excluded. Library prep was done by the immunoSEQ multiplex PCR assay. The clones in this table, taken by TCRdb from immuneACCESS, are in-frame only. Not every clone is retained; where verified, under half of the shortfall comes from an unresolved V gene, and the cause of the rest is unknown. The sample table lists about 2.1 million clones, roughly 91% of them with a count of one. Over 1.5% of the sample lies in the top ten. The sequenced sample was naive CD8+ T cells from PBMCs. Read against the paper, the sample's cell subset or site label means: CD45RA+CCR7+. The receptors here all came from a young man in good health. Some clones in this sample may be carry-over from other donors' samples.

V and J are TRBV10-3 and TRBJ2-7; 7 positions match TRBD2. The germline V gene has CDR1 ENHRY and CDR2 SYGVKD. The CDR3 has 13 amino acids. The V gene end was trimmed by 3 bases and the J gene end by 6 bases; junction bases not matched to a gene: 5. The CDR3 DNA reads TGTGCCATCAGTGACGCTAGCGGAGGCGAGCAGTACTTC. It is translated as CAISDASGGEQYF.

The CDR3 DNA reads as TGTGCCAGCAGTTTTTCTCGTTTCGGGCGGGACAGGGACACTAACGAGCAGTACTTC. It encodes CASSFSRFGRDRDTNEQYF. J is TRBJ2-7 and V is TRBV28, with TRBD1 matching 9 bases. V dropped 3 bases and J dropped 5; count of bases not matched to a gene: 20. The length of the CDR3 is 19 residues. Germline V lookup: CDR1 MDHEN, CDR2 SYDVKM.

Regarding this clone: Other nucleotide sequences in the sample specify the same CDR3. CDR3 DNA: TGTGCCAGCAGTTTCACGGGGGGGGCAGATACGCAGTATTTT. It codes for CASSFTGGADTQYF. The chain recombines TRBV27 with TRBJ2-3; 8 bases map to TRBD2. The CDR3 consists of 14 residues. The V and J ends lost 3 bases and 4 bases, in that order; junction bases with no gene match: 3. The germline CDR1 and CDR2 sequences are MNHEY and SMNVEV (reference sequence).

The chain has TRBV5-1 and TRBJ1-5, with a tentative D call TRBD1 (5 bases). Germline V gives CDR1 SGHRS, CDR2 YFSETQ. Trimming cost V 0 bases and J 2 bases, with 9 bases left between them. The CDR3 contains 15 residues. CDR3 sequence (DNA): TGCGCCAGCAGCTTGGGGGGCGTGGGCAATCAGCCCCAGCATTTT. This translates into CASSLGGVGNQPQHF. The whole variable domain, filled in from reference TRBV5-1 and TRBJ1-5, reads KAGVTQTPRYLIKTRGQQVTLSCSPISGHRSVSWYQQTPGQGLQFLFEYFSETQRNKGNFPGRFSGRQFSNSRSEMNVSTLELGDSALYLCASSLGGVGNQPQHFGDGTRLSIL.

The CDR3 DNA sequence: TGTGCCAGTAGGACCCGGACAGGGGGATGGTACGAGCAGTACTTC. It codes for CASRTRTGGWYEQYF. The gene calls are TRBV19 and TRBJ2-7; 10 bases agree with TRBD1. Germline V gene data show CDR1 as LNHDA and CDR2 as SQIVND (reference sequence). The length of the CDR3 is 15 residues. Trimming cost V 6 bases and J 4 bases; bases outside gene matches: 9. The whole variable domain, remainder taken from reference TRBV19 and TRBJ2-7, is DGGITQSPKYLFRKEGQNVTLSCEQNLNHDAMYWYRQDPGQGLRLIYYSQIVNDFQKGDIAEGYSVSREKKESFPLTVTSAQKNPTAFYLCASRTRTGGWYEQYFGPGTRLTVT.

This clone was detected only a few times. Germline is not matched at one junction end, which may reflect a read error. V is TRBV2 and J is TRBJ1-2; maybe TRBD1 (6 bases). CDR3 size: 15 residues. Germline V gene lookup returns CDR1 SNHLY and CDR2 FYNNEI. In nucleotides, the CDR3 is TGTGCCAGCAGTGAACTTGGGACATATAACGATGGCTACACCTTC. Translated, it gives CASSELGTYNDGYTF.

The rearrangement uses TRBV7-2 and TRBJ2-5; D remains unclear. The CDR3 has 16 amino acids. V was trimmed by 5 bases and J by 5 bases, leaving 21 bases between them. CDR1 is SGHTA and CDR2 is FQGNSA in the germline V gene. The CDR3 region has the DNA TGTGCCAGCAGCCTTCGAAGTGGGTTACAATTGGAGACCCAGTACTTC. This gives the protein CASSLRSGLQLETQYF.

V gene TRBV6-6 combines with J gene TRBJ1-3; the D gene is possibly TRBD1 (5 bases). The V and J ends lost 5 bases and 1 base respectively, with 15 bases between them. The CDR3 runs to 16 residues. In germline, CDR1 is MNHNY, CDR2 SVGAGI (reference sequence). This CDR3 reads CASSPTGGISGNTIYF. In DNA form, the CDR3 reads TGTGCCAGCAGTCCCACGGGGGGAATTTCTGGAAACACCATATATTTT.

The chain joins TRBV28 to TRBJ2-7; perhaps TRBD2 as D (5 bases). The CDR3 extends over 14 amino acids. Trimming took 3 bases from V and 4 from J, leaving 13 bases between them. The V gene's germline CDR1 is MDHEN and CDR2 SYDVKM. CDR3 protein: CASSFGPGVYEQYF. CDR3 sequence (DNA): TGTGCCAGCAGTTTCGGGCCCGGGGTTTACGAGCAGTACTTC.

The chain combines TRBV7-2 with TRBJ1-1; possibly TRBD1 for D (5 bases). The CDR3 runs 12 residues. Germline-derived CDR1 and CDR2 are SGHTA and FQGNSA. Trimming left V 7 bases short and J 7 bases short, with 13 bases between. The CDR3 sequence: CASILPGLEAFF. Written as DNA, the CDR3 is TGTGCCAGCATCCTACCGGGACTTGAAGCTTTCTTT.

The rearrangement joins TRBV6-5 to TRBJ1-2; maybe TRBD1 (5 bases). Germline CDR1 is MNHEY and CDR2 is SVGAGI. With 0 bases removed from V and 4 bases from J, the gap between germline ends came to 15 bases. The CDR3 is 16 amino acids. In DNA, the CDR3 is TGTGCCAGCAGTTACTCGATGGGAGGGGAGGTCTATGGCTACACCTTC. This codes for CASSYSMGGEVYGYTF.

The J gene is TRBJ2-5, the V gene TRBV27; 8 bases agree with TRBD1. The germline CDR1 and CDR2 sequences are MNHEY and SMNVEV (reference sequence). The J segment lost 0 bases and the V segment lost 5 bases, leaving 5 bases of the junction unmatched. This CDR3 contains 15 residues. This CDR3 reads CASSRDRSYQETQYF. In DNA, the CDR3 is TGTGCCAGCAGTCGGGACAGGAGTTACCAAGAGACCCAGTACTTC.

This clone was found a few times. The chain employs TRBV7-9 and TRBJ1-4; D remains ambiguous. Germline loops: CDR1 SEHNR, CDR2 FQNEAQ (reference sequence). Trimming stripped 3 bases from V and 3 bases from J, with 2 bases between. The CDR3 is 12 amino acids. CDR3 in DNA: TGTGCCAGCAGCTTCCCTAATGAAAAACTGTTTTTT. This encodes CASSFPNEKLFF.

In this sample, this clone turned up a few times. The chain is built from TRBV27 and TRBJ1-5; D might be TRBD1 (5 bases). Germline CDR1 and CDR2: MNHEY and SMNVEV (reference sequence). The germline V and J ends were trimmed by 6 bases and 1 base, with 13 bases remaining between them. This CDR3 spans 15 amino acids. As DNA, the CDR3 is TGTGCCAGCAGGCGGGACCTTAACAGCAATCAGCCCCAGCATTTT. Translation gives CASRRDLNSNQPQHF.

The chain couples TRBV15 to TRBJ2-1; 11 positions agree with TRBD2. Looked up from germline, CDR1 is LNHNV and CDR2 is YYDKDF (reference sequence). Trimming removed 2 bases from V and 7 bases from J; junction bases left unmatched: 7. This CDR3 contains 16 residues. The DNA of the CDR3 is TGTGCCACCAGCAGATTAACTAGCGGGAGAGGGAATGAGCAGTTCTTC. Its protein is CATSRLTSGRGNEQFF.

A note on this clone: The junction and the germline gene differ at one end; a read error may be behind it. This chain links TRBV9 with TRBJ2-7, with D unclear. This CDR3 contains 13 residues. CDR1 SGDLS and CDR2 YYNGEE come from the germline V gene. CDR3 sequence: CVSSVSSSYEQYF. CDR3 DNA sequence: TGTGTCAGCAGCGTCTCCAGCTCCTACGAGCAGTACTTC.

The chain employs TRBV27 and TRBJ2-7, with 9 bases identical to TRBD1. J was trimmed by 4 bases and V by 2 bases; bases with no gene match: 9. CDR1 and CDR2 from the germline V gene are MNHEY and SMNVEV (reference sequence). This CDR3 comprises 16 residues. CDR3 DNA sequence: TGTGCCAGCAGTTTACGCGACAGGGGGTTAGTGTACGAGCAGTACTTC. Its protein is CASSLRDRGLVYEQYF.

Concerning this clone itself: The identical CDR3 is also encoded by other nucleotide sequences in the sample. The chain is built from TRBV4-1 and TRBJ2-5, with no clear D. V was pared by 1 base and J by 5 bases, with 8 bases between. This CDR3 has 13 amino acids. From germline, CDR1 is MGHRA and CDR2 YSYEKL. CDR3 coding DNA: TGCGCCAGCAGCCAAGGCCTGGGGGAGACCCAGTACTTC. Encoded protein: CASSQGLGETQYF.